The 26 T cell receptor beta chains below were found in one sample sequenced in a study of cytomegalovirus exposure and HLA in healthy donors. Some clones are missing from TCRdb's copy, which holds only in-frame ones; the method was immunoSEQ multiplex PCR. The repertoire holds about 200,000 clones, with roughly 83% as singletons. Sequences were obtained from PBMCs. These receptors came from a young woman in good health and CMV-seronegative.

This CDR3 is CASSLGQGYTEAFF. The CDR3 DNA is TGCGCCAGCAGCTTGGGACAGGGATATACTGAAGCTTTCTTT. The chain carries TRBV5-1 and TRBJ1-1; 7 bases are shared with TRBD1. The CDR3 covers 14 residues. V was pared by 0 bases and J by 5 bases, with 4 bases of the junction left unmatched. Germline loops: CDR1 SGHRS, CDR2 YFSETQ. Filled out from reference TRBV5-1 and TRBJ1-1, the complete variable domain reads KAGVTQTPRYLIKTRGQQVTLSCSPISGHRSVSWYQQTPGQGLQFLFEYFSETQRNKGNFPGRFSGRQFSNSRSEMNVSTLELGDSALYLCASSLGQGYTEAFFGQGTRLTVV.

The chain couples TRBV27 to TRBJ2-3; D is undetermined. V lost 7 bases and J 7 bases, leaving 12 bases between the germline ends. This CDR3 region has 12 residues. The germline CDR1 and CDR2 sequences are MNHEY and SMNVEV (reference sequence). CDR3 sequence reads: CASIPGPNTQYF. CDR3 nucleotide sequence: TGTGCCAGCATTCCCGGACCTAATACGCAGTATTTT.

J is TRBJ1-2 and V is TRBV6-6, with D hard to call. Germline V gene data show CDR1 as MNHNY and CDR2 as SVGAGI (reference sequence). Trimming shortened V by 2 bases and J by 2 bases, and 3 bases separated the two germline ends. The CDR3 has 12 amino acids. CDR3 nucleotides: TGTGCCAGCAGTTACAAGAACTATGGCTACACCTTC. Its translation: CASSYKNYGYTF.

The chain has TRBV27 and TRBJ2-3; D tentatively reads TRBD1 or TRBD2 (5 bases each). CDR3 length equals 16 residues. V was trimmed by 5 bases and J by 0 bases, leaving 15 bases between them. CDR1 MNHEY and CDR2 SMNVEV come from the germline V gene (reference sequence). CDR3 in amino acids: CASSLRAGRSTDTQYF. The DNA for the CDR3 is TGTGCCAGCAGTCTGCGGGCAGGGCGAAGCACAGATACGCAGTATTTT.

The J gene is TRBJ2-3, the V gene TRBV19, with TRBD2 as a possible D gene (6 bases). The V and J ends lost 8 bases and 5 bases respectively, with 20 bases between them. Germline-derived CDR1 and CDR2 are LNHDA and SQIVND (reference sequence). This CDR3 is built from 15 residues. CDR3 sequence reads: CASRGGAMNEDTQYF. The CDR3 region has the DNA TGTGCCAGTCGAGGCGGGGCGATGAATGAAGATACGCAGTATTTT.

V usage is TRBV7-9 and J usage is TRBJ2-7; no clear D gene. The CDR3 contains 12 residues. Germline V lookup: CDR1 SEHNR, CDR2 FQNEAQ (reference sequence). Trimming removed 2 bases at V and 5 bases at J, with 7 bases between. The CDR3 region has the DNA TGTGCCAGCAGCTTAACAGTGAACGAGCAGTACTTC. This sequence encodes CASSLTVNEQYF.

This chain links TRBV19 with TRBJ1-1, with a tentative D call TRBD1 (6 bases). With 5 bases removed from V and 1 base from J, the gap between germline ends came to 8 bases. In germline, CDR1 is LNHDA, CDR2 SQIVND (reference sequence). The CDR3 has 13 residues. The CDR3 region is CASSVTGNTEAFF. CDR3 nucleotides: TGTGCCAGTAGTGTGACAGGGAACACTGAAGCTTTCTTT.

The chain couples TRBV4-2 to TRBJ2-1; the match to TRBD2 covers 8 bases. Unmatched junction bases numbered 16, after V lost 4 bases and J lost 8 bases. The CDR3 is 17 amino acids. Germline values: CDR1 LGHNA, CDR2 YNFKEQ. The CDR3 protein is CASSPRTSTIPRDEQFF. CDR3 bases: TGTGCCAGCAGCCCTAGGACTAGCACGATCCCGCGGGATGAGCAGTTCTTC.

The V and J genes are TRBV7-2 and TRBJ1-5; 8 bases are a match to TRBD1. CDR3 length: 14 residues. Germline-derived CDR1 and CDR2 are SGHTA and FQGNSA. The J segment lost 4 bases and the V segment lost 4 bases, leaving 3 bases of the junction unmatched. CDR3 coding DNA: TGTGCCAGCAGCTCAAGGACAGGGAATCAGCCCCAGCATTTT. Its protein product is CASSSRTGNQPQHF.

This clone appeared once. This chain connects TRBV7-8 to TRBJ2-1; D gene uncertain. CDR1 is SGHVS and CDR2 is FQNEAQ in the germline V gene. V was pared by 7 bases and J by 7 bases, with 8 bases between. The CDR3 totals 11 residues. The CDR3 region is CASTYVNEQFF. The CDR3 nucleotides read TGTGCCAGCACGTACGTTAATGAGCAGTTCTTC.

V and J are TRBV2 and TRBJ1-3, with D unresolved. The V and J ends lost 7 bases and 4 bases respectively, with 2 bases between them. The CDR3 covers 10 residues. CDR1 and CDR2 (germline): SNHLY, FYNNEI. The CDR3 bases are TGTGCCAGCACCGGAAACACCATATATTTT. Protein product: CASTGNTIYF.

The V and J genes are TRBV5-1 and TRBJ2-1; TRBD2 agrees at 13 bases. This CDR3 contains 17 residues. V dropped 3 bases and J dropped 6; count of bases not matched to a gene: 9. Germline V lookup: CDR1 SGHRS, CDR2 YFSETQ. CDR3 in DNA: TGCGCCAGCAGCTCGGAGGGGGGACTAGCGGGGAGCAATGAGCAGTTCTTC. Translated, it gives CASSSEGGLAGSNEQFF.

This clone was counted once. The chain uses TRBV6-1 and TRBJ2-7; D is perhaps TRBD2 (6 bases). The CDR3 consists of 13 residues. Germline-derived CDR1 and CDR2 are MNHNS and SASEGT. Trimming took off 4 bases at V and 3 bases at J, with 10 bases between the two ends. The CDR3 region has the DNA TGTGCCAGCAGTGGGGGACTGCGCTACGAGCAGTACTTC. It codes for CASSGGLRYEQYF.

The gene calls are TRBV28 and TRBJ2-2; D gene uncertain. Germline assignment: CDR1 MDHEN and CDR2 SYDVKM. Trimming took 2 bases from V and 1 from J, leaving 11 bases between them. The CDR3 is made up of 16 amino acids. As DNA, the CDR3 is TGTGCCAGCAGTTTAATTTTGGCGAGGAACACCGGGGAGCTGTTTTTT. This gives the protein CASSLILARNTGELFF.

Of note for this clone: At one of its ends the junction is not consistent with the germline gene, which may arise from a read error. The CDR3 sequence is CASSPLVDDTEAFF. CDR3 coding DNA: TGTGCTAGCAGCCCCCTGGTGGATGACACTGAAGCTTTCTTT. The rearrangement links TRBV7-7 to TRBJ1-1; unclear D gene. Germline-derived CDR1 and CDR2 are SSHAT and FNYEAQ (reference sequence). The CDR3 has 14 residues.

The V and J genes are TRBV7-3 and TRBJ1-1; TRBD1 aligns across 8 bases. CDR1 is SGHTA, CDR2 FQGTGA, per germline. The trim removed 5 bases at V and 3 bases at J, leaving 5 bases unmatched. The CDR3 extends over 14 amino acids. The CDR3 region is CASSLQGGHTEAFF. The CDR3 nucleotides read TGTGCCAGCAGCCTACAGGGGGGTCACACTGAAGCTTTCTTT.

The DNA for the CDR3 is TGTGCCAGCAGCGCCCGGGGGAGGAACACTGAAGCTTTCTTT. It is translated as CASSARGRNTEAFF. The V and J genes are TRBV11-2 and TRBJ1-1; maybe TRBD1 (5 bases). V was cut by 5 bases and J by 1 base, with 11 bases left in between. The CDR3 covers 14 residues. Germline values: CDR1 SGHAT, CDR2 FQNNGV. Supplemented by reference TRBV11-2 and TRBJ1-1, the full variable domain reads EAGVAQSPRYKIIEKRQSVAFWCNPISGHATLYWYQQILGQGPKLLIQFQNNGVVDDSQLPKDRFSAERLKGVDSTLKIQPAKLEDSAVYLCASSARGRNTEAFFGQGTRLTVV.

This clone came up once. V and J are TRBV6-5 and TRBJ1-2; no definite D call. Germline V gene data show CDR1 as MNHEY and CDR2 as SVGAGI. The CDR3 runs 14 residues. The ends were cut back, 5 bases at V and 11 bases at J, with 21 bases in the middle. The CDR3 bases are TGTGCCAGCAGTCCTATTGGTTTCCGGGGTGGTTACACCTTC. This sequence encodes CASSPIGFRGGYTF.

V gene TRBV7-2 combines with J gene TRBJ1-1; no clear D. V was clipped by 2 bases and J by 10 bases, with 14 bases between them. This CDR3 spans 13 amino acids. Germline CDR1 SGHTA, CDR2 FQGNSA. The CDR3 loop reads CASSLTSRLGAFF. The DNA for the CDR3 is TGTGCCAGCAGCTTAACATCGCGACTGGGAGCTTTCTTT. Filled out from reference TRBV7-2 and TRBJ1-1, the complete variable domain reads GAGVSQSPSNKVTEKGKDVELRCDPISGHTALYWYRQSLGQGLEFLIYFQGNSAPDKSGLPSDRFSAERTGGSVSTLTIQRTQQEDSAVYLCASSLTSRLGAFFGQGTRLTVV.

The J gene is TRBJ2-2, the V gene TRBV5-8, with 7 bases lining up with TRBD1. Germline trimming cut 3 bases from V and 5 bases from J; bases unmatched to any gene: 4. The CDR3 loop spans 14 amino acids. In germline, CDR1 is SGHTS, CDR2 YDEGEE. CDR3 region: CASSSPTGTGELFF. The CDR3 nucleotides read TGTGCCAGCAGCTCACCGACAGGGACCGGGGAGCTGTTTTTT.

CDR3 nucleotides: TGTGCCAGCAGTACAGGGCCCTCCTACGAGCAGTACTTC. Translated: CASSTGPSYEQYF. The chain recombines TRBV6-1 with TRBJ2-7; TRBD1 might be the D (6 bases). Germline V gene sequence: CDR1 MNHNS, CDR2 SASEGT. Deletions cut 5 bases from V and 0 bases from J, with 8 bases between. The length of the CDR3 is 13 residues.

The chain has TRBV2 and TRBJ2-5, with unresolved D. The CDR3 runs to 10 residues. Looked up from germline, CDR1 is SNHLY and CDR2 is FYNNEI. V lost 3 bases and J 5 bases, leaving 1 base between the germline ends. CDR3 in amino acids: CASSDETQYF. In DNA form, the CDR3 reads TGTGCCAGCAGTGATGAGACCCAGTACTTC.

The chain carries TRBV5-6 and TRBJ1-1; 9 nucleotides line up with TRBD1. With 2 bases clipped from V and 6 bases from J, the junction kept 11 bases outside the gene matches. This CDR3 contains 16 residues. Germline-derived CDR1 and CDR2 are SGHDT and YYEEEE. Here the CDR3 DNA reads TGTGCCAGCAGCTTCTTAACCGGGACAGGGATAGCTGAAGCTTTCTTT. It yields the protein CASSFLTGTGIAEAFF. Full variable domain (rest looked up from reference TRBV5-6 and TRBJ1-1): DAGVTQSPTHLIKTRGQQVTLRCSPKSGHDTVSWYQQALGQGPQFIFQYYEEEERQRGNFPDRFSGHQFPNYSSELNVNALLLGDSALYLCASSFLTGTGIAEAFFGQGTRLTVV.

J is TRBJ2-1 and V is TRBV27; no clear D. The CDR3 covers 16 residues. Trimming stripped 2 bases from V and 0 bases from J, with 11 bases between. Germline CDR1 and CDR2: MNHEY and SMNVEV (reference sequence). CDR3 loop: CASSLDIPSSYNEQFF. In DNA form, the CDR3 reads TGTGCCAGCAGTTTAGACATTCCGAGCTCCTACAATGAGCAGTTCTTC.

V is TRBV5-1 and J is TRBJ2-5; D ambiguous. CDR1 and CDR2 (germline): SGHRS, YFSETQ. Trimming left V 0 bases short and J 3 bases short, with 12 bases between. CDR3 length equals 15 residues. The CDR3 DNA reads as TGCGCCAGCAGCTTGGCCCAGGCAGCAAAAGAGACCCAGTACTTC. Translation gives CASSLAQAAKETQYF.

The CDR3, as DNA: TGTGCCACCAGCAGTTACAGGGCCACTGAAGCTTTCTTT. Its translation: CATSSYRATEAFF. V and J are TRBV15 and TRBJ1-1; possible D gene TRBD1, 6 bases. The CDR3 has 13 residues. With 3 bases removed from V and 4 bases from J, the gap between germline ends came to 9 bases. CDR1 and CDR2 (germline): LNHNV, YYDKDF (reference sequence).